The rows below give T cell receptor beta chains drawn from one sample of a study of early T cells in non-severe SARS-CoV-2 infection. TCRdb reprocessed the 5' RACE reads with MiXCR, giving one entry per CDR3 protein. The sample shows about 59,000 distinct CDR3 sequences, less than 15% of them seen only once. The sample was whole blood, taken at baseline. These receptors were taken from an adult who was a healthcare worker with PCR-confirmed SARS-CoV-2 infection or an uninfected control (not recorded which). Each CDR3 is given with its conserved first and last residue. Fields, in order: V gene, clone size, D gene, J gene, CDR3 DNA, CDR3 protein. The D gene is left open where the match is weak. Not every row has a clone size; where given, it reads once, few, many or a size class.

TRBV25-1	-	-	TRBJ2-2	TGTGCCAGCAGTCCCTATGGGGCAGGGCCAAACACCGGGGAGCTGTTTTTT	CASSPYGAGPNTGELFF
TRBV5-8	many	-	TRBJ2-1	TGTGCCAGCAGCGCATTCAATGAGCAGTTCTTC	CASSAFNEQFF
TRBV14	few	-	TRBJ1-4	TGTGCCAGCAGCCAAGCGAAGGGGATAGGTGAAAAACTGTTTTTT	CASSQAKGIGEKLFF
TRBV6-2/TRBV6-3	many	-	TRBJ2-5	TGTGCCAGCACCTCTCAAGAGACCCAGTACTTC	CASTSQETQYF
TRBV19	-	-	TRBJ1-2	TGTGCCAGTAATCACCGGGACAACTATGGCTACACCTTC	CASNHRDNYGYTF
TRBV14	many	-	TRBJ1-2	TGTGCCAGCAGCCCAAGTAACTATGGCTACACCTTC	CASSPSNYGYTF
TRBV28	-	-	TRBJ2-7	TGTGCCAGCAGCTCACCAACGAACGAGCAGTACTTC	CASSSPTNEQYF
TRBV7-6	many	-	TRBJ1-4	TGTGCCAGCAGCTCGCGTAGGGCTAATGAAAAACTGTTTTTT	CASSSRRANEKLFF
TRBV11-2	few	-	TRBJ2-1	TGTGCCAGCAGCTTAGGGAGTTCGGCCTACAATGAGCAGTTCTTC	CASSLGSSAYNEQFF
TRBV12-3/TRBV12-4	-	-	TRBJ2-7	TGTGCCAGCAGAAAGAGGGGGGACGAGCAGTACTTC	CASRKRGDEQYF
TRBV7-9	many	-	TRBJ2-1	TGTGCCAGCAGCTTATTGGCGAGGGAGGCGTTCTTC	CASSLLAREAFF
TRBV27	many	TRBD1	TRBJ1-5	TGTGCCAGCAGTTCCCGACAGGGGAGTCAGCCCCAGCATTTT	CASSSRQGSQPQHF
TRBV27	-	TRBD1	TRBJ1-1	TGTGCCAGCCGCCTCTCCAGGGGGGAAAACACTGAAGCTTTCTTT	CASRLSRGENTEAFF
TRBV7-7	many	-	TRBJ1-2	TGTGCTAGCAGCTCGAGCCAGGCCTTTCCCTATGGCTACACCTTC	CASSSSQAFPYGYTF
TRBV19	many	TRBD1	TRBJ1-5	TGTGCCAGTAAGGGGGACAGTACCAATCAGCCCCAGCATTTT	CASKGDSTNQPQHF
TRBV2	many	-	TRBJ2-7	TGTGCCAGCAGTAGGCCAAGCTCCTACGAGCAGTACTTC	CASSRPSSYEQYF
TRBV7-9	many	-	TRBJ1-1	TGTGCCAGCAGCGCTCGACTGAACACTGAAGCTTTCTTT	CASSARLNTEAFF
TRBV12-3/TRBV12-4	few	-	TRBJ2-3	TGTGCCAGCAGTTCCATCCGGGACCAGACAACGGATACGCAGTATTTT	CASSSIRDQTTDTQYF
TRBV4-1	many	-	TRBJ1-2	TGCGCCAGCAGCCAAGGGGGGATATCTAACTATGGCTACACCTTC	CASSQGGISNYGYTF
TRBV9	-	-	TRBJ2-7	TGTGCCAGCAGCCCCGGGAAGGGGAGGCAGTACTTC	CASSPGKGRQYF
TRBV2	-	-	TRBJ2-6	TGTGCCAGCGCCGAGGATGGCGTCTCTGGGGCCAACGTCCTGACTTTC	CASAEDGVSGANVLTF
TRBV20-1	-	TRBD1	TRBJ1-4	TGCAGTGCTAGGGGACAGGTTGCAACTAATGAAAAACTGTTTTTT	CSARGQVATNEKLFF
TRBV20-1	-	-	TRBJ1-5	TGCAGTGTCGGGCAGGGGAGCAATCAGCCCCAGCATTTT	CSVGQGSNQPQHF
TRBV7-2	-	TRBD1	TRBJ1-2	TGTGCCAGCAGCTTAGGGCAGGGGGTAAACTATGGCTACACCTTC	CASSLGQGVNYGYTF
TRBV24-1	-	-	TRBJ1-2	TGTGCCACCAGTGATGGGGGGTATAATGGCTACACCTTC	CATSDGGYNGYTF
TRBV4-2	-	-	TRBJ1-3	TGTGCCAGCAGCCCGAAGAGAGGCTCTGGAAACACCATATATTTT	CASSPKRGSGNTIYF
TRBV27	once	-	TRBJ2-1	TGTGCCAGCAGTCTACAGGGAGCCTACAATGAGCAGTTCTTC	CASSLQGAYNEQFF